This T cell receptor (beta chain) came from a study of T cells in Graves' hyperthyroidism and ophthalmopathy. The source material, RNA transcripts, was used to amplify TCR beta CDR3 regions. TCR CDR3 regions were first amplified by RT-PCR with HTBI primers. TCRdb independently ran MiXCR on the multiplex PCR reads; one entry per CDR3 protein. The table has a few hundred thousand distinct CDR3 sequences, less than 20% seen once. Exclusion criteria comprised uncontrolled infection, other autoimmune disease, pregnancy or lactation. This clonotype originated in a woman aged 45 to 65 with Graves' hyperthyroidism. Sequencing input: blood.

DNA for the CDR3: TGTGCCAGCAGTTTATCAGGGGATAGCAATCAGCCCCAGCATTTT. Its protein product is CASSLSGDSNQPQHF. The chain recombines TRBV27 with TRBJ1-5; D might be TRBD1 (5 bases). The germline gives CDR1 MNHEY, CDR2 SMNVEV (reference sequence). CDR3 size: 15 residues. With 0 bases removed from V and 0 bases from J, the gap between germline ends came to 6 bases.